The T cell receptor (beta chain) described here comes from a study of T cells in Graves' hyperthyroidism and ophthalmopathy. Clinicians diagnosed patients from clinical symptoms, serum thyroxine and TRAb, thyroid ultrasound and orbital computed tomography. Study results and limitations: Ophthalmopathy, as predicted by the model, came a median about seven months after the prediction.

At least ten counts were recorded for this clonotype. Antigen: not known. Researchers amplified the TCR beta CDR3 regions from RNA transcripts. First-round RT-PCR targeting the TCR CDR3 was performed with the HTBI primer set. TCRdb called the multiplex PCR reads again in MiXCR, with one record for every CDR3 protein. The table records 330,000 or so distinct CDR3 sequences, roughly 19% of them present only once. Germline CDR1 reads MDHEN; CDR2 reads SYDVKM. The CDR3 loop spans 17 amino acids. The junction had 5 bases not matched to a gene; V was cut back by 2 bases and J by 0 bases. The chain links TRBV28 to TRBJ2-1, with 9 bases fitting TRBD2. This sequence originates from a man aged 50-59 years with Graves' ophthalmopathy. What was sequenced was blood. The CDR3 here is CASSLPPSGTSYNEQFF. CDR3 bases: TGTGCCAGCAGTTTACCCCCTAGCGGGACCTCCTACAATGAGCAGTTCTTC.